One and the same sample provided the 29 T cell receptor beta chains below, sequenced in a study of shared clonotypes between healthy human individuals. Measured with immunoSEQ multiplex PCR; TCRdb has only the in-frame clones, and not every one. The table has 1.5 million to 2.5 million clones, approximately 95% seen once. It was CD45RO-negative cells, positively selected for CCR7, that made up naive CD8 cells, with terminally differentiated effector memory CD45RA+ cells excluded. The sequencing input was naive CD8+ T cells sorted from blood. These receptors came from a man aged 18 to 30 in good health.

The chain joins TRBV29-1 to TRBJ2-1, with 7 bases identical to TRBD2. The CDR3 totals 13 residues. Per germline, CDR1 SQVTM and CDR2 ANQGSEA. Trimming at V came to 4 bases and at J to 0 bases, leaving 0 bases not matched to a gene. The chain's CDR3 is CSVGLASYNEQFF. The CDR3 DNA is TGCAGCGTTGGACTAGCCTCCTACAATGAGCAGTTCTTC.

The chain is built from TRBV6-1 and TRBJ2-2; TRBD2 aligns across 9 bases. Germline V gene lookup returns CDR1 MNHNS and CDR2 SASEGT. There are 15 residues in the CDR3. J gave up 2 bases and V 8 bases, and 6 bases lay outside the gene matches. Here the CDR3 DNA reads TGTGCCAGCCTTAGCGGGAGCTTCAACACCGGGGAGCTGTTTTTT. This encodes CASLSGSFNTGELFF.

The chain employs TRBV13 and TRBJ1-5, with D unresolved. Germline loops: CDR1 PRHDT, CDR2 FYEKMQ (reference sequence). Trimming left V 5 bases short and J 2 bases short, with 10 bases between. This CDR3 is 14 amino acids long. The CDR3 protein is CASSEGLGNQPQHF. The CDR3 DNA is TGTGCCAGCAGCGAAGGGCTGGGCAATCAGCCCCAGCATTTT.

This chain links TRBV7-9 with TRBJ2-5; 12 bases map to TRBD2. The CDR3 covers 16 residues. V gave up 4 bases and J gave up 2 bases; unmatched junction bases: 5. Germline V CDR1 and CDR2: SEHNR, FQNEAQ (reference sequence). CDR3 region: CASSSTSGGAQETQYF. Here the CDR3 DNA reads TGTGCCAGCAGCTCGACTAGCGGGGGAGCACAAGAGACCCAGTACTTC.

On this clone itself: The identical CDR3 is also encoded by other nucleotide sequences in the sample. The chain joins TRBV6-5 to TRBJ2-7; a possible D gene is TRBD2 (5 bases). V was shortened by 0 bases and J by 4 bases, with 7 bases between the two germline ends. From germline, CDR1 is MNHEY and CDR2 SVGAGI. CDR3 length: 13 amino acids. CDR3 in DNA: TGTGCCAGCAGTTACTCGACGGGATACGAGCAGTACTTC. It translates to CASSYSTGYEQYF.

This clone showed up just a few times. This rearrangement joins TRBV7-6 to TRBJ2-2; 7 nucleotides line up with TRBD2. V trimming: 1 base; J trimming: 3 bases; junction bases outside the gene matches: 2. Germline CDR1 SGHVS, CDR2 FNYEAQ. CDR3 length: 15 amino acids. The CDR3 DNA reads TGTGCCAGCAGCTTAGGCGGGGGTCACACCGGGGAGCTGTTTTTT. Amino acids: CASSLGGGHTGELFF.

This clone was detected only once. The gene calls are TRBV14 and TRBJ2-7, with D perhaps TRBD1 (7 bases). The CDR3 runs to 14 residues. Trimming removed 1 base from V and 6 bases from J, with 13 bases in between. CDR1 and CDR2 from the germline V gene are SGHDN and FVKESK. The CDR3 is CASSQVSGGGEQYF. The CDR3 DNA reads as TGTGCCAGCAGCCAAGTGTCAGGGGGAGGCGAGCAGTACTTC.

The chain has TRBV13 and TRBJ2-1; 7 positions match TRBD2. Germline values: CDR1 PRHDT, CDR2 FYEKMQ (reference sequence). The CDR3 extends over 15 amino acids. With 3 bases clipped from V and 2 bases from J, the junction kept 4 bases outside the gene matches. CDR3 bases: TGTGCCAGCAGCTTTGGGCGGGGGACCTACAATGAGCAGTTCTTC. This sequence encodes CASSFGRGTYNEQFF.

The rearrangement joins TRBV13 to TRBJ2-1; tentative D call: TRBD1 (7 bases). V lost 0 bases and J 8 bases, leaving 17 bases between the germline ends. CDR3 length equals 16 residues. Germline loops: CDR1 PRHDT, CDR2 FYEKMQ (reference sequence). CDR3 sequence: CASSLGSGGLGDEQFF. CDR3 in DNA: TGTGCCAGCAGCTTAGGTTCAGGGGGACTCGGGGATGAGCAGTTCTTC.

The gene calls are TRBV29-1 and TRBJ2-7; maybe TRBD1 (7 bases). Trimming took 3 bases from V and 6 from J, leaving 12 bases between them. CDR3 length: 12 amino acids. The germline gives CDR1 SQVTM, CDR2 ANQGSEA. The CDR3 DNA reads TGCAGCGTTGACAGGGGGGAAGGCGAGCAGTACTTC. Translation: CSVDRGEGEQYF.

V is TRBV11-3 and J is TRBJ2-2; 8 positions agree with TRBD1. Germline assignment: CDR1 SGHNT and CDR2 YENEEA. The CDR3 totals 15 residues. Trimming at V came to 5 bases and at J to 6 bases, leaving 8 bases not matched to a gene. CDR3 DNA: TGTGCCAGCAGCGAATTCAGGGGGCTCTCCGGGGAGCTGTTTTTT. Translating it yields CASSEFRGLSGELFF.

This chain links TRBV4-1 with TRBJ2-7, with D unresolved. There are 12 residues in the CDR3. Trimming shortened V by 1 base and J by 3 bases, and 4 bases separated the two germline ends. The germline V gene encodes CDR1 MGHRA and CDR2 YSYEKL. The CDR3 DNA reads as TGCGCCAGCAGCCAAGCGAACTACGAGCAGTACTTC. Encoded protein: CASSQANYEQYF.

This rearrangement joins TRBV7-9 to TRBJ2-7, with D possibly TRBD2 on 5 matching bases. CDR3 length: 13 residues. CDR1 and CDR2 (germline): SEHNR, FQNEAQ (reference sequence). V lost 3 bases and J 2 bases, leaving 8 bases between the germline ends. CDR3 amino acids: CASSFSAAYEQYF. The CDR3 DNA is TGTGCCAGCAGCTTTAGCGCCGCCTACGAGCAGTACTTC.

As regards this clone: Other DNA sequences within the sample encode an identical CDR3. The CDR3 region has the DNA TGTGCCAGCAGTTTAGGAGGGATGAACACTGAAGCTTTCTTT. Its translation is CASSLGGMNTEAFF. The chain joins TRBV27 to TRBJ1-1; D remains ambiguous. Trimming stripped 2 bases from V and 0 bases from J, with 7 bases between. The length of the CDR3 is 14 residues. CDR1 and CDR2 from the germline V gene are MNHEY and SMNVEV (reference sequence).

The J gene is TRBJ1-1, the V gene TRBV4-1; D perhaps matches TRBD1 (5 bases). CDR1 MGHRA and CDR2 YSYEKL come from the germline V gene. The CDR3 length is 15 residues. Between the trimmed V and J ends, which lost 1 base and 0 bases, there was a span of 9 bases. The CDR3 spells CASSQVDRLNTEAFF. In DNA, the CDR3 is TGCGCCAGCAGCCAAGTCGACAGATTGAACACTGAAGCTTTCTTT.

This chain connects TRBV7-9 to TRBJ2-1, with TRBD2 identical over 14 bases. Trimming cost V 3 bases and J 7 bases; bases outside gene matches: 5. This CDR3 has 16 residues. Germline V lookup: CDR1 SEHNR, CDR2 FQNEAQ (reference sequence). The CDR3 region is CASSLTSGRGVNEQFF. The CDR3 DNA reads as TGTGCCAGCAGCTTGACTAGCGGGAGGGGGGTGAATGAGCAGTTCTTC.

The chain carries TRBV5-1 and TRBJ1-2, with 7 positions matching TRBD1. The germline V gene has CDR1 SGHRS and CDR2 YFSETQ. V lost 3 bases and J lost 4; bases outside the gene matches: 12. The CDR3 is 16 amino acids. CDR3 loop: CASSSDTGAWGYGYTF. CDR3 DNA: TGCGCCAGCAGCTCAGATACAGGGGCTTGGGGCTATGGCTACACCTTC.

The rearrangement uses TRBV6-5 and TRBJ1-2; the D is unclear. Germline-derived CDR1 and CDR2 are MNHEY and SVGAGI. This CDR3 has 14 amino acids. Trimming removed 2 bases at V and 3 bases at J, with 10 bases between. CDR3: CASSYIRADYGYTF. CDR3 coding DNA: TGTGCCAGCAGTTACATTAGGGCAGACTATGGCTACACCTTC.

This chain joins TRBV5-6 and TRBJ2-3, with a possible D match to TRBD2 (7 bases). Germline CDR1 is SGHDT and CDR2 is YYEEEE. This CDR3 region has 16 residues. Trimming left V 1 base short and J 3 bases short, with 15 bases between. Written as DNA, the CDR3 is TGTGCCAGCAGCTTGCGGGGGGCCCTGGGTACAGATACGCAGTATTTT. Its protein is CASSLRGALGTDTQYF. The whole variable domain, filled in from reference TRBV5-6 and TRBJ2-3, reads DAGVTQSPTHLIKTRGQQVTLRCSPKSGHDTVSWYQQALGQGPQFIFQYYEEEERQRGNFPDRFSGHQFPNYSSELNVNALLLGDSALYLCASSLRGALGTDTQYFGPGTRLTVL.

This clone was detected once. This rearrangement joins TRBV11-2 to TRBJ2-1, with 11 bases lining up with TRBD2. With V trimmed by 1 base and J by 1 base, 3 bases remained unmatched. CDR1 is SGHAT, CDR2 FQNNGV, per germline. The CDR3 loop spans 17 amino acids. CDR3 loop: CASSLGTSGPSYNEQFF. CDR3 in DNA: TGTGCCAGCAGCTTAGGGACTAGCGGGCCTTCCTACAATGAGCAGTTCTTC. Full variable domain (outside the CDR3, taken from reference TRBV11-2 and TRBJ2-1): EAGVAQSPRYKIIEKRQSVAFWCNPISGHATLYWYQQILGQGPKLLIQFQNNGVVDDSQLPKDRFSAERLKGVDSTLKIQPAKLEDSAVYLCASSLGTSGPSYNEQFFGPGTRLTVL.

This chain connects TRBV5-4 to TRBJ2-1, with 9 bases matching TRBD1. Trimming took 4 bases from V and 4 from J; bases not matched to a gene: 6. The CDR3 loop spans 15 amino acids. Germline loops: CDR1 SGHNT, CDR2 YYREEE (reference sequence). CDR3 sequence (DNA): TGTGCCAGCAGCACAACAGGGGGCATGTACAATGAGCAGTTCTTC. Its translation: CASSTTGGMYNEQFF.

The V call is TRBV2, the J call TRBJ2-7, with 12 bases identical to TRBD1. This CDR3 comprises 13 residues. Unmatched junction bases numbered 6, after V lost 10 bases and J lost 5 bases. Germline CDR1 and CDR2: SNHLY and FYNNEI. CDR3 residues: CAIPGQGAHEQYF. CDR3 DNA sequence: TGTGCCATTCCGGGACAGGGGGCCCACGAGCAGTACTTC.

V usage is TRBV7-2 and J usage is TRBJ1-6; D is possibly TRBD1 (6 bases). This CDR3 comprises 14 residues. Trimming left V 5 bases short and J 7 bases short, with 12 bases between. CDR1 SGHTA and CDR2 FQGNSA come from the germline V gene. Here the CDR3 DNA reads TGTGCCAGCAGCCCCATGGGGGCGAATTCACCCCTCCACTTT. This gives the protein CASSPMGANSPLHF.

About this clone: Other DNA sequences of this sample code for an identical CDR3. The chain combines TRBV4-1 with TRBJ2-7; D is unclear. Trimming stripped 2 bases from V and 2 bases from J, with 7 bases between. Germline V gives CDR1 MGHRA, CDR2 YSYEKL. CDR3 length: 13 amino acids. CDR3 loop: CASSQNIAYEQYF. As DNA, the CDR3 is TGCGCCAGCAGCCAAAATATTGCCTACGAGCAGTACTTC.

The V and J genes are TRBV6-5 and TRBJ2-2; no firm D call. V lost 2 bases, J lost 1 base, and 8 bases lay in between. The CDR3 is made up of 15 amino acids. Germline CDR1 reads MNHEY; CDR2 reads SVGAGI. The CDR3 coding sequence is TGTGCCAGCAGTTACACCTCAGGGAACACCGGGGAGCTGTTTTTT. Its protein product is CASSYTSGNTGELFF.

CDR3 DNA: TGTGCCAGCGGGGGGAGGGAACGATACGAGCAGTACTTC. It translates to CASGGRERYEQYF. The rearrangement uses TRBV27 and TRBJ2-7, with TRBD2 matching over 7 bases. Germline V CDR1 and CDR2: MNHEY, SMNVEV (reference sequence). CDR3 size: 13 residues. The junction had 8 bases not matched to a gene; V was cut back by 8 bases and J by 4 bases.

For the CDR3, the DNA is TGTGCCAGCAGCTTAGTAGGGCCCGGGTCACCCCTCCACTTT. Translating gives CASSLVGPGSPLHF. The chain is built from TRBV7-9 and TRBJ1-6, with D uncertain. Per the germline V gene, CDR1 is SEHNR and CDR2 is FQNEAQ (reference sequence). The V gene lost 1 base and the J gene lost 10 bases, with 11 bases spanning the gap. The CDR3 totals 14 residues.

Notes on this clone: This may be a read error, as it is one base from a much larger clone. The chain is built from TRBV5-5 and TRBJ1-5; no clear D gene. Germline V gives CDR1 SGHKS, CDR2 YYEKEE (reference sequence). This CDR3 has 12 residues. V shed 0 bases and J shed 5 bases, with 3 bases lying between them. CDR3 coding DNA: TGTGCCAGCAGCTTGGGAGATCAGCCCCAGCATTTT. Its protein product is CASSLGDQPQHF.

This rearrangement joins TRBV28 to TRBJ1-4; tentative D call: TRBD1 (5 bases). V was trimmed by 2 bases and J by 6 bases, leaving 10 bases between them. The CDR3 runs to 14 residues. Germline V gene sequence: CDR1 MDHEN, CDR2 SYDVKM. CDR3 loop: CASSLQLTDEKLFF. In DNA, the CDR3 is TGTGCCAGCAGTTTACAGTTGACAGATGAAAAACTGTTTTTT.